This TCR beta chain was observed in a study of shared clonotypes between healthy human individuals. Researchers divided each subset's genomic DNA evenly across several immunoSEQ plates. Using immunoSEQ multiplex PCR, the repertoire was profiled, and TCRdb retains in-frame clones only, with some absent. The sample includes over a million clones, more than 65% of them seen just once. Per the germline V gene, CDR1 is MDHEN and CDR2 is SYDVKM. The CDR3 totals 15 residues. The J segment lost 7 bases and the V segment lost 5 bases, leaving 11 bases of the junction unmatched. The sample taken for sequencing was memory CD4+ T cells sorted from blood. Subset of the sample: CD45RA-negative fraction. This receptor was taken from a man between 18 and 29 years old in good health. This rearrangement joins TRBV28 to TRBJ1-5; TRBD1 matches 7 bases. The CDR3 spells CASSPGQAATQPQHF. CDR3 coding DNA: TGTGCCAGCAGTCCCGGACAGGCTGCCACACAGCCCCAGCATTTT. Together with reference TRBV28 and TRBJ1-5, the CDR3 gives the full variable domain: DVKVTQSSRYLVKRTGEKVFLECVQDMDHENMFWYRQDPGLGLRLIYFSYDVKMKEKGDIPEGYSVSREKKERFSLILESASTNQTSMYLCASSPGQAATQPQHFGDGTRLSIL.